This paragraph covers one T cell receptor (beta chain) sequence. The antigen is undetermined. The record originates from a study of response to subunit inactivated influenza vaccine. Germline loops: CDR1 DFQATT, CDR2 SNEGSKA (reference sequence). The CDR3 covers 13 residues. V was cut by 6 bases and J by 0 bases, with 9 bases left in between. Overall study results and limits: The authors suggested that few new T cells are recruited per seasonal influenza vaccination.

TCRdb independently ran MiXCR on the RT-PCR reads; one entry per CDR3 protein. The profile shows 860,000 or so distinct CDR3 sequences, about 20% of them singletons. The clonotype was recovered from a man in his fifties who received an inactivated influenza vaccine. Sequencing was performed on PBMCs from blood, taken less than 6 days after vaccination. The rearrangement links TRBV20-1 to TRBJ2-4; D gene ambiguous. The CDR3 is CSAVDVAKNIQYF. The CDR3 nucleotides are TGCAGTGCCGTAGATGTAGCCAAAAACATTCAGTACTTC.